The present T cell receptor (beta chain) was sequenced within a study of T cell responses to AZD1222 COVID-19 vaccine. Findings and caveats of the study: Donors were chiefly white British, with a greater number of females, and clonal diversity was perhaps underestimated. Targeting of unmutated variant regions was reportedly seen in nearly half of spike-specific TCRs.

Doses given second, at about 4 or about 12 weeks, were pooled. As for this clone: Its antigen is undetermined.

The table came from immunoSEQ multiplex PCR; TCRdb's copy has only in-frame clones and leaves some out. The data contain 180,000 or so clones, about 93% of them seen just once; the ten biggest clones take up 0.95% to 1.1%. Per the germline V gene, CDR1 is SGHTA and CDR2 is FQGNSA. The V end was cut by 1 base, the J end by 4 bases, with 10 bases between. The CDR3 contains 14 residues. This receptor was identified in an adult who received the AZD1222 COVID-19 vaccine. The source was peripheral blood, collected 28 days after the second AZD1222 dose. The chain couples TRBV7-2 to TRBJ1-2; D not certain. The CDR3 DNA follows: TGTGCCAGCAGCTTAGGTGGGCTGACCTATGGCTACACCTTC. Translated: CASSLGGLTYGYTF.